A single sample is the source of the 23 T cell receptor beta chains below, sequenced in a study of Graves' ophthalmopathy and Graves' hyperthyroidism. CDR3 regions of TCR beta were amplified from RNA transcripts. HTBI-primed first-round RT-PCR preceded second-round multiplex PCR. MiXCR was run by TCRdb on the multiplex PCR reads, yielding one entry per CDR3 protein. Of a few hundred thousand distinct CDR3 sequences listed, approximately 20% are singletons. The source material was peripheral blood. The receptor source for this set is a woman aged 18-29 years with Graves' ophthalmopathy.

The sample holds many counts of this clonotype. The CDR3 region is CASSERPRVDYEQYF. The CDR3 bases are TGTGCCAGCAGCGAACGGCCCAGGGTAGACTACGAGCAGTACTTC. The rearrangement links TRBV12-3 or TRBV12-4 to TRBJ2-7, with a possible D match to TRBD1 (5 bases). The CDR3 spans 15 residues. V lost 6 bases, J lost 3 bases, and 18 bases lay in between.

This sequence joins TRBV5-1 and TRBJ2-5, with 12 bases lining up with TRBD2. The V and J ends lost 0 bases and 4 bases, in that order; junction bases with no gene match: 10. Germline CDR1 SGHRS, CDR2 YFSETQ. The CDR3 covers 18 residues. The CDR3 loop is CASSLVTSGSTSTETQYF. For the CDR3, the DNA is TGCGCCAGCAGCTTGGTGACTAGCGGGAGCACGAGCACAGAGACCCAGTACTTC. The variable domain in full, completed from reference TRBV5-1 and TRBJ2-5, reads KAGVTQTPRYLIKTRGQQVTLSCSPISGHRSVSWYQQTPGQGLQFLFEYFSETQRNKGNFPGRFSGRQFSNSRSEMNVSTLELGDSALYLCASSLVTSGSTSTETQYFGPGTRLLVL.

The sample holds many counts of this clonotype. The rearrangement joins TRBV6-2 or TRBV6-3 to TRBJ1-6; D is unclear. V was clipped by 7 bases and J by 0 bases, with 16 bases between them. This CDR3 is 17 amino acids long. In germline, CDR1 is MNHEY, CDR2 SVGEGT. In nucleotides, the CDR3 is TGTGCCAGCACCAAACGGAATCTCAGCTCCTATAATTCACCCCTCCACTTT. As protein: CASTKRNLSSYNSPLHF.

In its sample, this clonotype was seen many times. This sequence joins TRBV2 and TRBJ1-5; D is uncertain. The CDR3 sequence is 14 residues long. CDR1 is SNHLY, CDR2 FYNNEI, per germline. V lost 6 bases and J 4 bases, leaving 13 bases between the germline ends. CDR3 sequence (DNA): TGTGCCAGCAGCCGTAGGTCGAGTAATCAGCCCCAGCATTTT. This codes for CASSRRSSNQPQHF.

This clonotype was seen ten or more times. The chain is built from TRBV27 and TRBJ1-5, with 8 bases aligning to TRBD1. The ends lost 8 bases at V and 2 bases at J; junction bases unmatched: 11. CDR3 size: 16 residues. Germline loops: CDR1 MNHEY, CDR2 SMNVEV (reference sequence). The CDR3 loop reads CASRDMGQVGNQPQHF. CDR3 nucleotide sequence: TGTGCCAGCCGGGACATGGGACAGGTCGGCAATCAGCCCCAGCATTTT.

This clonotype appeared many times. The J gene is TRBJ1-1, the V gene TRBV28; a possible D gene is TRBD1 (6 bases). This CDR3 is built from 14 residues. Trimming removed 6 bases from V and 0 bases from J, with 11 bases in between. Germline V gene lookup returns CDR1 MDHEN and CDR2 SYDVKM. The CDR3 sequence: CASSRTELNTEAFF. The DNA for the CDR3 is TGTGCCAGCAGCAGGACAGAATTGAACACTGAAGCTTTCTTT.

This clonotype was counted many times. This chain joins TRBV29-1 and TRBJ1-1; 7 bases are a match to TRBD1. The germline V gene has CDR1 SQVTM and CDR2 ANQGSEA. CDR3 length: 12 amino acids. V lost 4 bases, J lost 3 bases, and 2 bases stayed unmatched. The chain's CDR3 is CSVATGDTEAFF. CDR3 DNA: TGCAGCGTTGCTACAGGGGACACTGAAGCTTTCTTT. The full variable domain, in which reference TRBV29-1 and TRBJ1-1 provide the parts outside the CDR3, is SAVISQKPSRDICQRGTSLTIQCQVDSQVTMMFWYRQQPGQSLTLIATANQGSEATYESGFVIDKFPISRPNLTFSTLTVSNMSPEDSSIYLCSVATGDTEAFFGQGTRLTVV.

The J gene is TRBJ2-5, the V gene TRBV12-5; D unclear. From germline, CDR1 is LGHNT and CDR2 FRNRAP. The CDR3 is 11 amino acids. The germline V and J ends were trimmed by 1 base and 7 bases, with 4 bases remaining between them. In DNA form, the CDR3 reads TGTGCTAGTGGTTTGGGCCTGACCCAGTACTTC. Translated: CASGLGLTQYF.

This clonotype was observed at least ten times. Compared with germline, one end of the junction differs, possibly owing to a read error. This chain uses TRBV6-2 or TRBV6-3 with TRBJ2-2; TRBD2 matches 13 bases. CDR1 MNHEY and CDR2 SVGEGT come from the germline V gene. This CDR3 region has 17 residues. The CDR3 reads CASRTGTSGIPPGELFF. The CDR3 nucleotides read TGTGCCAGCAGGACCGGGACTAGCGGGATTCCGCCCGGAGAGCTGTTTTTT.

Many counts were recorded for this clonotype. The V gene is TRBV5-1, the J gene TRBJ1-1, with D unclear. CDR1 and CDR2 (germline): SGHRS, YFSETQ. The CDR3 sequence is 14 residues long. V lost 1 base, J lost 0 bases, and 7 bases lay in between. The CDR3 loop is CASSLWLMNTEAFF. DNA of the CDR3: TGCGCCAGCAGCTTGTGGCTTATGAACACTGAAGCTTTCTTT. The complete variable domain, with remaining parts taken from reference TRBV5-1 and TRBJ1-1, reads KAGVTQTPRYLIKTRGQQVTLSCSPISGHRSVSWYQQTPGQGLQFLFEYFSETQRNKGNFPGRFSGRQFSNSRSEMNVSTLELGDSALYLCASSLWLMNTEAFFGQGTRLTVV.

In this sample, this clonotype turned up many times. The J gene is TRBJ2-5, the V gene TRBV6-5; TRBD1 matches at 10 bases. Losses at the gene ends were 0 bases for V and 3 bases for J; bases not matched to a gene: 1. The CDR3 sequence is 15 residues long. Germline lookup yields CDR1 MNHEY and CDR2 SVGAGI. CDR3 coding DNA: TGTGCCAGCAGTTACTCGGGGACAGGGGAAGAGACCCAGTACTTC. Translating gives CASSYSGTGEETQYF.

The chain has TRBV4-1 and TRBJ2-5; D call uncertain. V gave up 0 bases and J gave up 7 bases, with 21 bases separating them. The CDR3 has 17 amino acids. Germline assignment: CDR1 MGHRA and CDR2 YSYEKL. The CDR3 region is CASSQDEWYSPGRTQYF. CDR3 nucleotide sequence: TGCGCCAGCAGCCAAGATGAGTGGTACAGCCCTGGTCGGACCCAGTACTTC.

This clonotype was seen ten or more times. The rearrangement links TRBV28 to TRBJ1-1, with D perhaps TRBD1 (6 bases). This CDR3 has 16 amino acids. From germline, CDR1 is MDHEN and CDR2 SYDVKM. V gave up 2 bases and J gave up 0 bases, with 13 bases separating them. In DNA form, the CDR3 reads TGTGCCAGCAGTTTAAGGGGGGTTCGGGTGAACACTGAAGCTTTCTTT. It specifies CASSLRGVRVNTEAFF.

This rearrangement joins TRBV24-1 to TRBJ1-5; D is possibly TRBD1 (5 bases). Germline-derived CDR1 and CDR2 are KGHDR and SFDVKD. The CDR3 sequence is 14 residues long. V was trimmed by 3 bases and J by 7 bases, leaving 12 bases between them. CDR3 loop: CATSDAGTSQPQHF. The DNA for the CDR3 is TGTGCCACCAGTGATGCCGGGACTAGCCAGCCCCAGCATTTT.

This clonotype was seen ten or more times. This chain joins TRBV6-2 or TRBV6-3 and TRBJ2-7, with D possibly TRBD2 on 6 matching bases. CDR3 length: 18 amino acids. Trimming removed 2 bases from V and 0 bases from J, with 20 bases in between. CDR1 is MNHEY and CDR2 is SVGEGT in the germline V gene. CDR3 sequence reads: CASSYQQAAGRFSYEQYF. CDR3 coding DNA: TGTGCCAGCAGTTACCAACAGGCAGCGGGCCGATTCTCCTACGAGCAGTACTTC.

This clonotype showed up many times. The chain recombines TRBV11-2 with TRBJ2-5; 7 bases align to TRBD2. Germline CDR1 is SGHAT and CDR2 is FQNNGV. The ends lost 3 bases at V and 5 bases at J; junction bases unmatched: 0. CDR3 size: 12 residues. The CDR3 sequence is CASSFGRETQYF. CDR3 sequence (DNA): TGTGCCAGCAGCTTCGGGAGGGAGACCCAGTACTTC.

At least ten counts were recorded for this clonotype. The chain joins TRBV12-3 or TRBV12-4 to TRBJ2-7, with 7 bases aligning to TRBD1. Trimming cost V 6 bases and J 6 bases; bases outside gene matches: 11. This CDR3 is 14 amino acids long. The CDR3 sequence: CASSRKGTAVEQYF. CDR3 sequence (DNA): TGTGCCAGCAGCCGGAAGGGGACAGCTGTCGAGCAGTACTTC.

The rearrangement joins TRBV11-2 to TRBJ1-4; D unresolved. Germline loops: CDR1 SGHAT, CDR2 FQNNGV. The CDR3 runs 15 residues. The V and J ends lost 5 bases and 1 base respectively, with 11 bases between them. The CDR3 DNA reads TGTGCCAGCAGCAAAGAGGCAGGAACTAATGAAAAACTGTTTTTT. Its translation is CASSKEAGTNEKLFF. The entire variable domain, with the rest obtained from reference TRBV11-2 and TRBJ1-4, is as follows: EAGVAQSPRYKIIEKRQSVAFWCNPISGHATLYWYQQILGQGPKLLIQFQNNGVVDDSQLPKDRFSAERLKGVDSTLKIQPAKLEDSAVYLCASSKEAGTNEKLFFGSGTQLSVL.

In this sample, this clonotype turned up many times. The chain has TRBV12-3 or TRBV12-4 and TRBJ1-1; 8 bases are a match to TRBD1. This CDR3 has 14 amino acids. With 6 bases clipped from V and 6 bases from J, the junction kept 9 bases outside the gene matches. The CDR3 region has the DNA TGTGCCAGCAGATCGACAGGGGAGTCCCCTGAAGCTTTCTTT. It encodes CASRSTGESPEAFF.

This clonotype was found many times. V and J are TRBV6-2 or TRBV6-3 and TRBJ2-7; tentative D call: TRBD2 (6 bases). Germline CDR1 MNHEY, CDR2 SVGEGT. The V gene lost 9 bases and the J gene lost 4 bases, with 25 bases spanning the gap. The CDR3 consists of 16 residues. Here the CDR3 reads CASCSGTFPAGYEQYF. CDR3 DNA sequence: TGTGCCAGTTGTAGCGGAACCTTCCCGGCGGGGTACGAGCAGTACTTC.

This clonotype came up many times. The CDR3 DNA is TGTGCCAGCCAGACAGGGTCGGACGAGCAGTACTTC. Encoded protein: CASQTGSDEQYF. This chain joins TRBV12-3 or TRBV12-4 and TRBJ2-7, with TRBD1 matching 7 bases. Losses at the gene ends were 8 bases for V and 5 bases for J; bases not matched to a gene: 6. This CDR3 has 12 amino acids.

This clonotype has a count of ten or more. This chain joins TRBV6-5 and TRBJ2-7; 7 bases map to TRBD1. V dropped 4 bases and J dropped 4; count of bases not matched to a gene: 10. Per the germline V gene, CDR1 is MNHEY and CDR2 is SVGAGI. There are 15 residues in the CDR3. The DNA of the CDR3 is TGTGCCAGCAGTTCCTCCGGGACAGAATATTACGAGCAGTACTTC. Translation gives CASSSSGTEYYEQYF.

This clonotype was observed many times. This sequence joins TRBV20-1 and TRBJ2-5; a possible D gene is TRBD1 (5 bases). Germline V lookup: CDR1 DFQATT, CDR2 SNEGSKA (reference sequence). Trimming took 6 bases from V and 10 from J, leaving 18 bases between them. The CDR3 covers 12 residues. The CDR3 DNA sequence: TGCAGTGCAGGGGCCCAGCTAGGGAACCAGTACTTC. Protein sequence: CSAGAQLGNQYF.